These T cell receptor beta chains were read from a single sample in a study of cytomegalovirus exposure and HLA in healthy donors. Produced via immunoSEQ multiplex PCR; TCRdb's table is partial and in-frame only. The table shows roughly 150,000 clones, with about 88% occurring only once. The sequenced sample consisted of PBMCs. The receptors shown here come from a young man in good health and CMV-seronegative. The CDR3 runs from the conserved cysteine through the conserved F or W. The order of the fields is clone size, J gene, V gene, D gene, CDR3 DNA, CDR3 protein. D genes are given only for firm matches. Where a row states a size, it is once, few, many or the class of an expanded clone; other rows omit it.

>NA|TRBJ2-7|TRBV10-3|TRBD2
TGTGCCATCACCGATAGCGGGAAGGGCTACGAGCAGTACTTC
CAITDSGKGYEQYF
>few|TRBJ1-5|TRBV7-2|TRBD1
TGTGCCAGCAGCTTGCAGGGGGCGAACAATCAGCCCCAGCATTTT
CASSLQGANNQPQHF
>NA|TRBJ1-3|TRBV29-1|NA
TGCAGCGGAATCGACGGGTACTCTGGAAACACCATATATTTT
CSGIDGYSGNTIYF
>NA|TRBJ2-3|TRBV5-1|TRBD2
TGCGCCAGCAGCTTGGCACTAGCGGGGATGTTCAGGGATACGCAGTATTTT
CASSLALAGMFRDTQYF
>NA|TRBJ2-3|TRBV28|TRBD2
TGTGCCAGCAGTAGAGCGGGAGTTGGCACAGATACGCAGTATTTT
CASSRAGVGTDTQYF
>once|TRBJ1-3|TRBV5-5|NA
TGTGCCAGCAGCTTGGGAGGATCTGGAAACACCATATATTTT
CASSLGGSGNTIYF
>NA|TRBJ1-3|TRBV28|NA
TGTGCCAGCACCAATGCCGGACAGAGCTCTGGAAACACCATATATTTT
CASTNAGQSSGNTIYF
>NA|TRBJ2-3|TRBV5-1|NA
TGCGCCAGCAGCTTGGAACAGTTCGTCGGCACAGATACGCAGTATTTT
CASSLEQFVGTDTQYF
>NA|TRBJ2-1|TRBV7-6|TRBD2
TGTGCCAGCAGCTTATCTAGCGGGGGGGACAATGAGCAGTTCTTC
CASSLSSGGDNEQFF
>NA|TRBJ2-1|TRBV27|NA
TGTGCCAGCAGTTTAGCGGGAAATTCCTACAATGAGCAGTTCTTC
CASSLAGNSYNEQFF
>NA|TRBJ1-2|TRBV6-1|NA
TGTGCCAGCAGTGAAGGGCAGGGGAGCTATGGCTACACCTTC
CASSEGQGSYGYTF
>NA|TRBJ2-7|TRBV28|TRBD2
TGTGCCAGCAGTTTAGGGGGAGGGACCTACGAGCAGTACTTC
CASSLGGGTYEQYF
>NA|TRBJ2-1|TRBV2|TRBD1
TGTGCCAGCAGTCGCCAGGGGGCTAGGGCCTCGGGGGAGCAGTTCTTC
CASSRQGARASGEQFF
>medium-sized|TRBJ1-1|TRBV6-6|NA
TGTGCCAGCAGTTGTACTCAAGTGGAGGGTTACACTGAAGCTTTCTTT
CASSCTQVEGYTEAFF
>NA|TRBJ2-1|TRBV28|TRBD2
TGTGCCAGCAGTTTATTCGAGCTGGGACTAGCGGGGGAGTACAATGAGCAGTTCTTC
CASSLFELGLAGEYNEQFF
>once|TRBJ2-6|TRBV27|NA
TGTGCCAGCAGGGGCGGCGTGGAGGCCGGGGCCAACGTCCTGACTTTC
CASRGGVEAGANVLTF
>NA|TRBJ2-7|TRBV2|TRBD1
TGTGCCAGCCGGACCGGGACAGGGACTTACGAGCAGTACTTC
CASRTGTGTYEQYF
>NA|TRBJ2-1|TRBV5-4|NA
TGTGCCAGCAGCCCGATCACATCCCCTTACAATGAGCAGTTCTTC
CASSPITSPYNEQFF
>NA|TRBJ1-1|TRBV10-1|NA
TGCGCCAGCAGTGACGGCACTGAAGCTTTCTTT
CASSDGTEAFF
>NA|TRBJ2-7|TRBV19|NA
TGTGCCAGTAGTATAGCAAGCGTGTCCGAGCAGTACTTC
CASSIASVSEQYF
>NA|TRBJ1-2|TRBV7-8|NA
TGTGCCAGCAGCTTGAGCCAGGGCGGCGGCTACACCTTC
CASSLSQGGGYTF
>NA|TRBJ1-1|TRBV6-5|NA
TGTGCCAGCAGTCCCGGGCGGGACACTGAAGCTTTCTTT
CASSPGRDTEAFF
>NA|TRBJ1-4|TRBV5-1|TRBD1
TGCGCCAGCACCGGGACAGTGGGAGAAAAACTGTTTTTT
CASTGTVGEKLFF
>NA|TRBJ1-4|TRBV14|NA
TGTGCCAGCAGCCAAGCAGGGTCCTCTAATGAAAAACTGTTTTTT
CASSQAGSSNEKLFF
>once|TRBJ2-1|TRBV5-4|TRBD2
TGTGCCAGCAGCCAAATTGGGGGGACTAGCGGCAATGAGCAGTTCTTC
CASSQIGGTSGNEQFF
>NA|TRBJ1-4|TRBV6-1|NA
TGTGCCAGCAGTGAAATGCCGTTTCGGAATGAAAAACTGTTTTTT
CASSEMPFRNEKLFF
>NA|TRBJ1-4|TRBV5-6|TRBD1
TGTGCCAGCAGCTTAGAGGGGGCGCCTAATGAAAAACTGTTTTTT
CASSLEGAPNEKLFF
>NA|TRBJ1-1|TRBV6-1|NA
TGTGCCAGCAGTGGGGTAGACATGAACACTGAAGCTTTCTTT
CASSGVDMNTEAFF
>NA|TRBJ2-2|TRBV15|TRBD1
TGTGCCACCAGCAACCGGGACAGGGATCCCGGGGAGCTGTTTTTT
CATSNRDRDPGELFF
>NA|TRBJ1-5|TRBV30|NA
TGTGCCTGGAGTGGGGGGGGCAATCAGCCCCAGCATTTT
CAWSGGGNQPQHF
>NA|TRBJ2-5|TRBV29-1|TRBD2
TGCAGCGTTGACATGGGGGGGGTGGGAGAGACCCAGTACTTC
CSVDMGGVGETQYF
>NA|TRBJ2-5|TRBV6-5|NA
TGTGCCAGCAGCAAAACTCAGGGGTCAGGGGAGACCCAGTACTTC
CASSKTQGSGETQYF
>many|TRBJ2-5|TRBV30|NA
TGTGCCTGGAGTGCTAGCGTCGGGACCCAGTACTTC
CAWSASVGTQYF
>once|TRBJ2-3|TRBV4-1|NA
TGCGCCAGCAGCCAAGGGGGACTGGGCACAACAGATACGCAGTATTTT
CASSQGGLGTTDTQYF
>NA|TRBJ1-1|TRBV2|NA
TGTGCCAGCAGGCTTTCTGGGGGCCTGAACACTGAAGCTTTCTTT
CASRLSGGLNTEAFF
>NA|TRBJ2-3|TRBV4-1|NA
TGCGCCAGCAGCCCTACAACGGACCCGCGGGGTGGTGGGACAGATACGCAGTATTTT
CASSPTTDPRGGGTDTQYF
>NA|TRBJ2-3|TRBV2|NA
TGTGCCAGCAGTGAAGCTGATGCGGCAGATACGCAGTATTTT
CASSEADAADTQYF
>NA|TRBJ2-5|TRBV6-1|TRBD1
TGTGCCAGCAGTGAAGGCCCCGTGGGACAGCTGAAAGAGACCCAGTACTTC
CASSEGPVGQLKETQYF
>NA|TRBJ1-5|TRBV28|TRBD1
TGTGCCAGCAGGCCTACAGGGGCCCGAGGGCAGCCCCAGCATTTT
CASRPTGARGQPQHF
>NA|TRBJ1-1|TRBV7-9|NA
TGTGCCAGCAGCCCTCGGACAGAAAGCTCTGAAGCTTTCTTT
CASSPRTESSEAFF
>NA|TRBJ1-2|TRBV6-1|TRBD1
TGTGCCAGCAGTGAAATTGCCGGGACAGTCCCCCAGTCCTTC
CASSEIAGTVPQSF
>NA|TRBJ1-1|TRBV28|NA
TGTGCCAGCAGTTTAGGGAGCACTGAAGCTTTCTTT
CASSLGSTEAFF